These 26 T cell receptor beta chains were sequenced from one sample in a study of blood T cell repertoires in COVID-19. This table comes from immunoSEQ multiplex PCR, and its TCRdb copy is limited to in-frame clones, with some not included. The table shows about 180,000 clones, with over 80% occurring only once. Source material: peripheral blood. All receptors come from a woman aged 45-59 years with acute or convalescent COVID-19.

The J gene is TRBJ1-4, the V gene TRBV11-3; 9 nucleotides line up with TRBD1. The V and J ends lost 5 bases and 7 bases, in that order; junction bases with no gene match: 8. Germline V lookup: CDR1 SGHNT, CDR2 YENEEA. This CDR3 has 15 amino acids. The chain's CDR3 is CASSSRDREGEKLFF. CDR3 DNA sequence: TGTGCCAGCAGCAGCCGGGACAGGGAGGGTGAAAAACTGTTTTTT.

CDR3 bases: TGTGCCAGCAGTTTACGACAGAACTACGAGCAGTACTTC. It is translated as CASSLRQNYEQYF. The rearrangement joins TRBV27 to TRBJ2-7; D is perhaps TRBD1 (5 bases). The CDR3 length is 13 residues. V lost 2 bases and J lost 3, with 8 bases in between. Germline lookup yields CDR1 MNHEY and CDR2 SMNVEV (reference sequence).

This clone has a handful of counts. V and J are TRBV5-1 and TRBJ2-7, with a tentative D call TRBD2 (5 bases). CDR3 length: 13 amino acids. The V gene lost 4 bases and the J gene lost 6 bases, with 14 bases spanning the gap. CDR1 SGHRS and CDR2 YFSETQ come from the germline V gene. The CDR3 DNA reads TGCGCCAGCAGCCCCGGTTGGGCGGGCGAGCAGTACTTC. It is translated as CASSPGWAGEQYF.

The chain has TRBV2 and TRBJ2-1; TRBD2 is a possible D gene (7 bases). The CDR3 loop spans 16 amino acids. V lost 8 bases to trimming and J lost 4 bases, with 21 bases between them. CDR1 SNHLY and CDR2 FYNNEI come from the germline V gene. CDR3 sequence: CASHLDAGGRYNEQFF. The CDR3 nucleotides read TGTGCCAGCCACCTTGATGCCGGGGGGCGATACAATGAGCAGTTCTTC.

The rearrangement uses TRBV9 and TRBJ1-1; TRBD1 is a possible D gene (5 bases). CDR1 SGDLS and CDR2 YYNGEE come from the germline V gene. There are 15 residues in the CDR3. The ends were cut back, 3 bases at V and 5 bases at J, with 17 bases in the middle. The DNA of the CDR3 is TGTGCCAGCAGCGAGAGGGGAGGGGCCTGGACTGAAGCTTTCTTT. The encoded protein is CASSERGGAWTEAFF.

This chain joins TRBV28 and TRBJ2-7; a possible D gene is TRBD1 (6 bases). Germline V lookup: CDR1 MDHEN, CDR2 SYDVKM. Trimming removed 7 bases at V and 7 bases at J, with 20 bases between. The CDR3 extends over 14 amino acids. The CDR3 loop is CASNFGTPYKEQYF. Here the CDR3 DNA reads TGTGCCAGCAACTTTGGGACACCTTATAAGGAGCAGTACTTC.

V usage is TRBV13 and J usage is TRBJ1-2; 11 positions match TRBD1. Germline CDR1 and CDR2: PRHDT and FYEKMQ (reference sequence). With 6 bases clipped from V and 3 bases from J, the junction kept 3 bases outside the gene matches. The CDR3 sequence is 14 residues long. In DNA, the CDR3 is TGTGCCAGCAGACCGGGACAGGGGGACTATGGCTACACCTTC. It encodes CASRPGQGDYGYTF.

This rearrangement joins TRBV6-5 to TRBJ1-4, with D perhaps matching TRBD1 (5 bases). The CDR3 length is 14 residues. V was trimmed by 10 bases and J by 0 bases, leaving 12 bases between them. CDR1 is MNHEY and CDR2 is SVGAGI in the germline V gene. The chain's CDR3 is CATRRGPTNEKLFF. The CDR3 DNA is TGTGCCACCCGAAGGGGTCCAACTAATGAAAAACTGTTTTTT.

Points on this clone: The sample holds other DNA sequences that translate to the same CDR3. The rearrangement joins TRBV20-1 to TRBJ2-7; D uncertain. V was trimmed by 2 bases and J by 1 base, leaving 3 bases between them. CDR3 length equals 11 residues. Germline CDR1 DFQATT, CDR2 SNEGSKA (reference sequence). This chain's CDR3 is CSARSSYEQYF. CDR3 sequence (DNA): TGCAGTGCTAGATCTTCCTACGAGCAGTACTTC.

This chain joins TRBV11-3 and TRBJ2-2, with D maybe TRBD2 (7 bases). The CDR3 contains 17 residues. Deletions cut 5 bases from V and 6 bases from J, with 22 bases between. The V gene's germline CDR1 is SGHNT and CDR2 YENEEA. CDR3 residues: CASSRGLGGYSPGELFF. The CDR3 region has the DNA TGTGCCAGCAGCCGGGGGCTGGGGGGGTACAGTCCCGGGGAGCTGTTTTTT.

The chain links TRBV29-1 to TRBJ1-1; no clear D. V was pared by 4 bases and J by 4 bases, with 4 bases between. The germline V gene has CDR1 SQVTM and CDR2 ANQGSEA. CDR3 length equals 10 residues. The CDR3 sequence is CSVAGTEAFF. The CDR3 DNA is TGCAGCGTTGCGGGCACTGAAGCTTTCTTT.

This chain joins TRBV9 and TRBJ2-3; a possible D gene is TRBD1 (6 bases). Germline-derived CDR1 and CDR2 are SGDLS and YYNGEE. CDR3 length: 12 amino acids. V was cut by 6 bases and J by 5 bases, with 10 bases left in between. The CDR3 DNA reads as TGTGCCAGCACAGGGGTGGGAGATACGCAGTATTTT. Translated: CASTGVGDTQYF.

The chain couples TRBV9 to TRBJ1-5; possible D gene TRBD1, 5 bases. V gave up 0 bases and J gave up 7 bases, with 11 bases separating them. Germline V CDR1 and CDR2: SGDLS, YYNGEE. CDR3 size: 14 residues. The CDR3 nucleotides are TGTGCCAGCAGCGTAGGGAGGGGTATGCAGCCCCAGCATTTT. This encodes CASSVGRGMQPQHF.

The chain carries TRBV7-2 and TRBJ2-3, with 8 bases identical to TRBD2. Trimming at V came to 5 bases and at J to 5 bases, leaving 15 bases not matched to a gene. The germline V gene has CDR1 SGHTA and CDR2 FQGNSA. This CDR3 region has 17 residues. The CDR3 coding sequence is TGTGCCAGCAGCCCCGTCCCGGGGGGGTCGATTGGAGATACGCAGTATTTT. Protein sequence: CASSPVPGGSIGDTQYF.

This clone was counted a few times. The rearrangement joins TRBV20-1 to TRBJ2-2; 8 bases are a match to TRBD2. The CDR3 contains 14 residues. Germline V gives CDR1 DFQATT, CDR2 SNEGSKA (reference sequence). V shed 3 bases and J 0 bases; nucleotides not matched to a gene: 0. The CDR3 nucleotides read TGCAGTGCTAGTAGCGGGGCGAACACCGGGGAGCTGTTTTTT. This gives the protein CSASSGANTGELFF.

The V call is TRBV7-5, the J call TRBJ1-4; the table's D call, TRBD1, has no DNA check behind it. TRBV7-5 is reported as a pseudogene. This CDR3 has 14 residues. CDR3 coding DNA: TGTGTCAAATTACTTAGCTCAGGGGCCGAAAAACTGTTTTTT. Translation gives CVKLLSSGAEKLFF.

J is TRBJ2-5 and V is TRBV5-1; 10 nucleotides agree with TRBD1. J was trimmed by 5 bases and V by 4 bases; bases with no gene match: 5. CDR3 length: 14 residues. In germline, CDR1 is SGHRS, CDR2 YFSETQ. The CDR3 DNA reads TGCGCCAGCAGCACCGGACAGGGGGGGGAGACCCAGTACTTC. It encodes CASSTGQGGETQYF.

The chain uses TRBV13 and TRBJ2-7; perhaps TRBD1 as D (6 bases). Trimming stripped 2 bases from V and 2 bases from J, with 13 bases between. This CDR3 contains 15 residues. CDR1 PRHDT and CDR2 FYEKMQ come from the germline V gene (reference sequence). CDR3 region: CASSLLGAGAYEQYF. DNA of the CDR3: TGTGCCAGCAGCTTACTGGGGGCTGGAGCCTACGAGCAGTACTTC.

The table lists this clone with a count of one. This chain connects TRBV19 to TRBJ1-6; possible D gene TRBD1, 5 bases. In germline, CDR1 is LNHDA, CDR2 SQIVND (reference sequence). This CDR3 is 14 amino acids long. The V end was cut by 3 bases, the J end by 8 bases, with 11 bases between. The CDR3 is CASSIQGIDSPLHF. The CDR3 DNA reads TGTGCCAGTAGTATCCAGGGAATAGATTCACCCCTCCACTTT.

The chain uses TRBV3-1 (or the pseudogene TRBV3-2) and TRBJ1-3, with D unresolved. The germline V gene encodes CDR1 LGHDT and CDR2 YNNKEL (reference sequence). V was cut by 4 bases and J by 8 bases, with 15 bases left in between. The CDR3 sequence is 14 residues long. The CDR3 here is CASSPMSIGYTIYF. Written as DNA, the CDR3 is TGTGCCAGCAGCCCAATGTCCATCGGTTACACCATATATTTT.

This chain connects TRBV2 to TRBJ2-2; possible D gene TRBD2, 6 bases. The CDR3 is 14 residues long. Between the trimmed V and J ends, which lost 8 bases and 7 bases, there was a span of 17 bases. The germline CDR1 and CDR2 sequences are SNHLY and FYNNEI. The CDR3 here is CASGPPSVVGELFF. The DNA for the CDR3 is TGTGCCAGCGGCCCGCCTAGCGTCGTCGGGGAGCTGTTTTTT.

This sequence joins TRBV30 and TRBJ1-5, with D tentatively TRBD1 (6 bases). The CDR3 has 14 residues. V gave up 0 bases and J gave up 6 bases, with 12 bases separating them. Germline CDR1 GTSNPN, CDR2 SVGIG (reference sequence). Written as DNA, the CDR3 is TGTGCCTGGAGTGTACGCCAGGGGTCTCAGCCCCAGCATTTT. It specifies CAWSVRQGSQPQHF.

The chain recombines TRBV28 with TRBJ1-3; no reliable D call. The CDR3 extends over 15 amino acids. Germline-derived CDR1 and CDR2 are MDHEN and SYDVKM. The V and J ends lost 2 bases and 0 bases respectively, with 8 bases between them. The CDR3 protein is CASSLKQASGNTIYF. In nucleotides, the CDR3 is TGTGCCAGCAGTTTAAAGCAGGCCTCTGGAAACACCATATATTTT.

CDR3 DNA: TGTGCCAGCAGCTTAACAGGGATAGGATATGGCTACACCTTC. As protein: CASSLTGIGYGYTF. The chain uses TRBV6-2 or TRBV6-3 and TRBJ1-2; a weak D match, TRBD1 (6 bases). This CDR3 contains 14 residues. Germline V gives CDR1 MNHEY, CDR2 SVGEGT. V lost 6 bases to trimming and J lost 5 bases, with 16 bases between them.

In its sample, this clone was seen once. The V call is TRBV19, the J call TRBJ2-1, with 8 bases fitting TRBD2. This CDR3 is 13 amino acids long. J was trimmed by 15 bases and V by 3 bases; bases with no gene match: 10. Germline-derived CDR1 and CDR2 are LNHDA and SQIVND (reference sequence). The CDR3 loop is CASSIPPQRELFF. The CDR3, as DNA: TGTGCCAGTAGTATCCCCCCCCAGCGGGAGTTGTTCTTC.

The chain joins TRBV18 to TRBJ1-1; a weak D match, TRBD1 (6 bases). The CDR3 is made up of 15 amino acids. V lost 5 bases to trimming and J lost 3 bases, with 16 bases between them. CDR1 is KGHSH and CDR2 is LQKENI in the germline V gene. The CDR3 protein is CASSGRQARDTEAFF. The CDR3 region has the DNA TGTGCCAGCTCAGGTCGACAGGCTCGGGACACTGAAGCTTTCTTT. The full variable domain, its missing parts supplied by reference TRBV18 and TRBJ1-1, is NAGVMQNPRHLVRRRGQEARLRCSPMKGHSHVYWYRQLPEEGLKFMVYLQKENIIDESGMPKERFSAEFPKEGPSILRIQQVVRGDSAAYFCASSGRQARDTEAFFGQGTRLTVV.